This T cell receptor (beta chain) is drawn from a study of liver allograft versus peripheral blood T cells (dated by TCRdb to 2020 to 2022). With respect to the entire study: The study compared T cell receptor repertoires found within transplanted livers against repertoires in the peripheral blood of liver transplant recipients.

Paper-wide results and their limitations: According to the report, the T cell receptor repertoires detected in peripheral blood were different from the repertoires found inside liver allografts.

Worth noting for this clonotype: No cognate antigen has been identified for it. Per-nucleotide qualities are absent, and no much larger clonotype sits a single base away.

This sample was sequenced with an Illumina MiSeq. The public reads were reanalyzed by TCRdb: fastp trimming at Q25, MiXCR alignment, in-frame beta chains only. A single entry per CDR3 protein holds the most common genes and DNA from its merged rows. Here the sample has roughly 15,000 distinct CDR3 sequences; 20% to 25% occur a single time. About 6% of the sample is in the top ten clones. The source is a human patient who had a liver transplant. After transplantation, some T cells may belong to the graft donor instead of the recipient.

The DNA sequence is given as TGTGCCAGCAGTTTTTTCGGAGGAGCTGAAGCTTTCTTT. Protein translation: CASSFFGGAEAFF. The V and J genes are TRBV12-3 or TRBV12-4 and TRBJ1-1; the D gene identity is not certain. Counted from cysteine to phenylalanine, this CDR3 has 13 amino acids. The sequence is cut down to CDR3 DNA, 39 bases in frame from base 1. Deletion took 3 bases off V and 6 bases off J, with a span of 11 bases between the germline ends.